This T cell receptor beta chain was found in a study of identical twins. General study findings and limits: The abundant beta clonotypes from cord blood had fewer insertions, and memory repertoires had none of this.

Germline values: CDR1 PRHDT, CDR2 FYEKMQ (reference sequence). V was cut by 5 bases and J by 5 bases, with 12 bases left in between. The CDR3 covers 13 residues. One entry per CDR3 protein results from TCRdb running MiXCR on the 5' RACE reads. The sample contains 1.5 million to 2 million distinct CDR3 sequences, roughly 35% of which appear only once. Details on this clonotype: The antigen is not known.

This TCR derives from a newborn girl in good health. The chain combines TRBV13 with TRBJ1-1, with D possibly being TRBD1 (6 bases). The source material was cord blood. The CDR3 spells CASSQQGLTEAFF. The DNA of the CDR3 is TGTGCCAGCAGCCAACAGGGACTAACTGAAGCTTTCTTT.